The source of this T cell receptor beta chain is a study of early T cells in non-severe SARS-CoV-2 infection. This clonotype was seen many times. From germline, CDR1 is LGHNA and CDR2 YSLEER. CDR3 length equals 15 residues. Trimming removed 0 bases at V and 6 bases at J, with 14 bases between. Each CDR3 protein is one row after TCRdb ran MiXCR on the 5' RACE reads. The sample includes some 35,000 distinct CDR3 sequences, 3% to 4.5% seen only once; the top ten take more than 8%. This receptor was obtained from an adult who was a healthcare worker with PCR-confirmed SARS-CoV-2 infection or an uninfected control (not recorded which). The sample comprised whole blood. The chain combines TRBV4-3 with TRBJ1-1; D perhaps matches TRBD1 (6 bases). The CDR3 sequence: CASSQDYTGRSEAFF. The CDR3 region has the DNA TGCGCCAGCAGCCAAGATTATACAGGGAGGTCTGAAGCTTTCTTT.